The T cell receptor beta chain under discussion was sequenced for a study of cytomegalovirus exposure and HLA in healthy donors (dated by TCRdb to about 2017). Context from the whole study: According to a later analysis, one platform produced both the 120 validation repertoires and the approximately 670 repertoires of the first cohort. The study aimed to test whether signatures of past pathogen exposure could be identified by cataloging public T cell receptors. Along with the approximately 600-subject first cohort, a separate validation cohort of approximately 110 different subjects was used. To predict cytomegalovirus infection status, the study combined high-throughput TCR immunosequencing, statistical association of individual TCRs with disease status, and machine learning. General findings and caveats noted by the study authors: Across donors, most TCR sequences were observed very rarely, whereas some public TCRs were present in many individuals. In both the original and validation cohorts, the classifier was reported to diagnose cytomegalovirus status with high specificity and sensitivity. It was suggested by the authors that the approach could potentially be generalized to other disease states and immunological phenotypes. A few of the identified cytomegalovirus-associated TCR beta chains were confirmed in vitro to be specific for cytomegalovirus antigens. A later analysis found that TCRs clustered in the first cohort also tended to co-occur in the 95 to 150 validation repertoires, with 94% of cluster scores above 0. In the study, some 160 TCR beta chains were listed as associated with cytomegalovirus. The validation cohort had no HLA typing available for a later analysis, so co-occurrence within that cohort was assessed over all 120 or so repertoires.

Separate from the approximately 700-subject first cohort, the validation cohort of about 130 subjects was the group to which the donors belonged. The germline V gene yields SGHDT for CDR1 and YYEEEE for CDR2. For this chain, trimming is 4 bases at the V end and 3 bases at the J end, and the number of junction bases without a gene match is 5. The CDR3 covers 15 residues, taking in both the cysteine and the phenylalanine. The read is trimmed to its CDR3 DNA, 45 bases read in frame from base 1. Receptor libraries were prepared by the immunoSEQ multiplex PCR assay. The study's processing was this. To diagnose cytomegalovirus status from the catalog of TCR beta chain sequences, a statistical classification framework was built. Drawn from immuneACCESS, this table holds only the in-frame rearrangements with V and J called that TCRdb kept. Clones are partly lost; checked studies trace under half to an unresolved V gene and leave the rest unexplained. V and J calls plus clone size are reproduced from that table; the DNA served to infer D and trimming. The sample has under 250,000 clones on record, approximately 87% of them singletons. The ten largest clones capture around 5.4% of the sample.

With respect to this clone: Its cognate antigen has yet to be identified. Base qualities are not provided; no much larger clone lies one nucleotide away.

The receptor's source is a woman between 18 and 29 years old in good health and CMV-seronegative. The sample consisted of PBMCs. The sequence joins TRBV5-6 to TRBJ2-1, with TRBD1 matching 9 junction bases. The DNA is TGTGCCAGCAGCCCCGGGACAGGGTTCTACAATGAGCAGTTCTTC. Translated, this gives CASSPGTGFYNEQFF.